Sequencing of this T cell receptor (beta chain) was carried out in a study of T cell clonotyping in hematopoietic cell transplantation. Produced via immunoSEQ multiplex PCR; TCRdb's table is partial and in-frame only. Among roughly 6,800 clones, around nine tenths were seen once, and the ten largest hold 5.5%. With 5 bases removed from V and 5 bases from J, the gap between germline ends came to 16 bases. This CDR3 is 14 amino acids long. CDR1 is SEHNR, CDR2 FQNEAQ, per germline (reference sequence). Findings and caveats of the study: After transplant, recipient diversity fell while pathologically expanded clonotypes grew through day 180. Without cell sorting, CD4 versus CD8 contributions remain unresolved. Few recipient clonotypes overlapped donors; over 95% were de novo at given depth. Graft donor and pretransplant recipient Inverse Simpson Index values predicted broader posttransplant TCR diversity.

Of note for this clone: Its target is unknown.

The TCR was taken from a male patient aged 50 to 59 who had an allogeneic stem cell transplant from a related donor, so the T cells may come from the graft donor. Some clones in this sample may be carry-over from other donors' samples. Sequencing used PBMCs, obtained 100 days after allogeneic stem cell transplant. The gene calls are TRBV7-9 and TRBJ2-7, with D perhaps matching TRBD1 (6 bases). CDR3 sequence reads: CASSKLQGSDEQYF. Here the CDR3 DNA reads TGTGCCAGCAGCAAATTACAGGGCTCAGACGAGCAGTACTTC. Together with reference TRBV7-9 and TRBJ2-7, the CDR3 gives the full variable domain: DTGVSQNPRHKITKRGQNVTFRCDPISEHNRLYWYRQTLGQGPEFLTYFQNEAQLEKSRLLSDRFSAERPKGSFSTLEIQRTEQGDSAMYLCASSKLQGSDEQYFGPGTRLTVT.